A single sample gave rise to the 32 T cell receptor beta chains below, sequenced in a study of T cells in pancreatic ductal adenocarcinoma. The table came from immunoSEQ multiplex PCR; TCRdb's copy has only in-frame clones and leaves some out. The sample includes 97,000 or so clones, 90% to 95% of them seen just once. No neoadjuvant therapy was given to the selected pancreatic ductal adenocarcinoma patients before their surgery. Sequencing input: PBMCs. The receptors shown here come from a human donor with pancreatic ductal adenocarcinoma.

This chain links TRBV30 with TRBJ2-7; D gene uncertain. Germline CDR1 GTSNPN, CDR2 SVGIG (reference sequence). Trimming cost V 0 bases and J 5 bases, with 5 bases left between them. The CDR3 runs to 11 residues. CDR3 nucleotide sequence: TGTGCCTGGAGTGTACTGGACGAGCAGTACTTC. Its translation is CAWSVLDEQYF.

The V gene is TRBV10-3, the J gene TRBJ1-1; D possibly corresponds to TRBD1 (5 bases). CDR1 ENHRY and CDR2 SYGVKD come from the germline V gene. The CDR3 sequence is 12 residues long. V was trimmed by 4 bases and J by 4 bases, leaving 7 bases between them. The CDR3 region is CAISGRGTEAFF. The CDR3 nucleotides read TGTGCCATCAGTGGGAGGGGCACTGAAGCTTTCTTT.

The chain couples TRBV9 to TRBJ2-5, with TRBD1 matching over 8 bases. The CDR3 length is 14 residues. CDR1 and CDR2 (germline): SGDLS, YYNGEE. V dropped 2 bases and J dropped 1; count of bases not matched to a gene: 1. The CDR3 loop is CASSVTGGQETQYF. The CDR3 region has the DNA TGTGCCAGCAGCGTTACAGGGGGCCAAGAGACCCAGTACTTC. Complete variable domain (other parts from reference TRBV9 and TRBJ2-5): DSGVTQTPKHLITATGQRVTLRCSPRSGDLSVYWYQQSLDQGLQFLIQYYNGEERAKGNILERFSAQQFPDLHSELNLSSLELGDSALYFCASSVTGGQETQYFGPGTRLLVL.

V and J are TRBV7-2 and TRBJ1-4, with D perhaps matching TRBD1 (6 bases). This CDR3 region has 14 residues. Germline CDR1 is SGHTA and CDR2 is FQGNSA. The ends were cut back, 2 bases at V and 7 bases at J, with 11 bases in the middle. The CDR3 bases are TGTGCCAGCAGCTTATCAGGGGATGGTGAAAAACTGTTTTTT. This sequence encodes CASSLSGDGEKLFF.

The J gene is TRBJ2-1, the V gene TRBV5-1; 7 bases line up with TRBD2. In germline, CDR1 is SGHRS, CDR2 YFSETQ. Germline trimming cut 4 bases from V and 6 bases from J; bases unmatched to any gene: 7. The CDR3 runs 14 residues. The CDR3 sequence is CASSPSAGRNEQFF. The DNA for the CDR3 is TGCGCCAGCAGCCCGTCAGCGGGACGCAATGAGCAGTTCTTC.

The chain employs TRBV19 and TRBJ2-7, with 14 bases lining up with TRBD2. In germline, CDR1 is LNHDA, CDR2 SQIVND (reference sequence). The CDR3 is made up of 14 amino acids. V shed 10 bases and J 3 bases; nucleotides not matched to a gene: 5. CDR3 nucleotide sequence: TGTGCCACCATGGGACTAGCGGGAGACTACGAGCAGTACTTC. Protein sequence: CATMGLAGDYEQYF.

The chain carries TRBV5-4 and TRBJ2-7; D might be TRBD2 (6 bases). The V end was cut by 4 bases, the J end by 3 bases, with 17 bases between. CDR3 length: 15 amino acids. Germline V gives CDR1 SGHNT, CDR2 YYREEE (reference sequence). In DNA, the CDR3 is TGTGCCAGCAGCACCCGAGGTAGCGGCAACTACGAGCAGTACTTC. Translated: CASSTRGSGNYEQYF.

This chain uses TRBV30 with TRBJ1-1, with D tentatively TRBD1 (5 bases). The V gene's germline CDR1 is GTSNPN and CDR2 SVGIG (reference sequence). V gave up 1 base and J gave up 5 bases, with 11 bases separating them. The CDR3 consists of 13 residues. The CDR3 protein is CAWSESGGTEAFF. The DNA for the CDR3 is TGTGCCTGGAGTGAATCCGGGGGGACTGAAGCTTTCTTT.

This chain joins TRBV7-9 and TRBJ1-2, with a tentative D call TRBD1 (6 bases). Between the trimmed V and J ends, which lost 5 bases and 5 bases, there was a span of 9 bases. This CDR3 region has 12 residues. Germline V gives CDR1 SEHNR, CDR2 FQNEAQ (reference sequence). CDR3 nucleotide sequence: TGTGCCAGCAGCCCTCAGGGGTATGGCTACACCTTC. Encoded protein: CASSPQGYGYTF.

This rearrangement joins TRBV9 to TRBJ1-2, with TRBD1 matching 7 bases. Germline values: CDR1 SGDLS, CDR2 YYNGEE. The CDR3 runs to 15 residues. Trimming at V came to 0 bases and at J to 5 bases, leaving 7 bases not matched to a gene. DNA for the CDR3: TGTGCCAGCAGCGTAGATGAGGGACAGCTATATGGCTACACCTTC. Residues: CASSVDEGQLYGYTF. Full variable domain (missing parts from reference TRBV9 and TRBJ1-2): DSGVTQTPKHLITATGQRVTLRCSPRSGDLSVYWYQQSLDQGLQFLIQYYNGEERAKGNILERFSAQQFPDLHSELNLSSLELGDSALYFCASSVDEGQLYGYTFGSGTRLTVV.

The rearrangement links TRBV6-1 to TRBJ2-2; 7 nucleotides agree with TRBD1. There are 13 residues in the CDR3. V was pared by 10 bases and J by 4 bases, with 6 bases of the junction left unmatched. Looked up from germline, CDR1 is MNHNS and CDR2 is SASEGT. The CDR3 region is CATTGQFTGELFF. The CDR3 DNA reads TGTGCCACCACGGGACAGTTCACCGGGGAGCTGTTTTTT.

The V call is TRBV5-1, the J call TRBJ2-7, with 9 bases that match TRBD1. The trim removed 9 bases at V and 3 bases at J, leaving 13 bases unmatched. The germline gives CDR1 SGHRS, CDR2 YFSETQ. The CDR3 length is 15 residues. CDR3 region: CAIPNRDREYYEQYF. As DNA, the CDR3 is TGCGCCATTCCGAACCGGGACAGGGAGTACTACGAGCAGTACTTC.

This rearrangement joins TRBV4-1 to TRBJ2-7; no definite D call. The CDR3 totals 16 residues. Per germline, CDR1 MGHRA and CDR2 YSYEKL. Trimming removed 2 bases at V and 4 bases at J, with 18 bases between. Here the CDR3 DNA reads TGCGCCAGCAGCCAAATCAGCGCGAAATACGGGTACGAGCAGTACTTC. This gives the protein CASSQISAKYGYEQYF.

The V call is TRBV28, the J call TRBJ2-7, with D perhaps matching TRBD2 (5 bases). This CDR3 contains 12 residues. V was shortened by 6 bases and J by 9 bases, with 15 bases between the two germline ends. The V gene's germline CDR1 is MDHEN and CDR2 SYDVKM. CDR3 in DNA: TGTGCCAGCAGCGATGGCGGGCAGCGGCAGTACTTC. Protein: CASSDGGQRQYF.

This chain uses TRBV7-9 with TRBJ2-3; TRBD2 matches 10 bases. After removal of 5 bases from V and 4 bases from J, the junction contained 6 bases not matched to a gene. The CDR3 is 15 residues long. Germline V gene data show CDR1 as SEHNR and CDR2 as FQNEAQ (reference sequence). The CDR3 DNA reads as TGTGCCAGCAGCCCCAGCGGGAGGGGTGCAGATACGCAGTATTTT. Its translation is CASSPSGRGADTQYF.

This CDR3 reads CASSRTQNTEAFF. The CDR3 nucleotides are TGTGCCAGCTCACGGACACAGAACACTGAAGCTTTCTTT. The chain employs TRBV18 and TRBJ1-1, with D possibly being TRBD1 (5 bases). This CDR3 contains 13 residues. V lost 4 bases and J lost 1, with 7 bases in between. Germline values: CDR1 KGHSH, CDR2 LQKENI.

The genes are TRBV7-3 and TRBJ1-2, with 9 bases identical to TRBD1. CDR3 length equals 14 residues. Per the germline V gene, CDR1 is SGHTA and CDR2 is FQGTGA. V shed 4 bases, J shed 2 bases, and the junction held 2 bases outside the gene matches. CDR3 protein: CASSSGTGNYGYTF. CDR3 in DNA: TGTGCCAGCAGCTCCGGGACAGGGAACTATGGCTACACCTTC.

The chain employs TRBV30 and TRBJ2-2; maybe TRBD1 (5 bases). The CDR3 loop spans 14 amino acids. In germline, CDR1 is GTSNPN, CDR2 SVGIG (reference sequence). Trimming left V 2 bases short and J 5 bases short, with 12 bases between. CDR3 amino acids: CAWSPRGLTGELFF. As DNA, the CDR3 is TGTGCCTGGAGTCCTAGGGGTTTAACCGGGGAGCTGTTTTTT.

J is TRBJ1-5 and V is TRBV7-9; D uncertain. This CDR3 spans 13 amino acids. V was clipped by 1 base and J by 6 bases, with 7 bases between them. Looked up from germline, CDR1 is SEHNR and CDR2 is FQNEAQ (reference sequence). DNA of the CDR3: TGTGCCAGCAGCTTAGGAAGCGGTCAGCCCCAGCATTTT. Translated: CASSLGSGQPQHF.

V gene TRBV5-4 combines with J gene TRBJ2-5, with D possibly TRBD2 on 5 matching bases. Trimming shortened V by 2 bases and J by 3 bases, and 11 bases separated the two germline ends. The CDR3 extends over 14 amino acids. CDR1 and CDR2 from the germline V gene are SGHNT and YYREEE (reference sequence). This CDR3 is CASSFSLAKETQYF. CDR3 bases: TGTGCCAGCAGCTTTTCCCTAGCTAAAGAGACCCAGTACTTC.

The chain links TRBV10-3 to TRBJ1-4, with D uncertain. In germline, CDR1 is ENHRY, CDR2 SYGVKD. The V gene lost 2 bases and the J gene lost 7 bases, with 11 bases spanning the gap. The CDR3 extends over 14 amino acids. As DNA, the CDR3 is TGTGCCATCAGTGAGGGTGGGAGCCTTGAAAAACTGTTTTTT. It specifies CAISEGGSLEKLFF.

The CDR3 bases are TGTGCCAGCAGCAAAGTCCCCCTGGGACAGGGGGCCTTCTACGAGCAGTACTTC. It encodes CASSKVPLGQGAFYEQYF. The rearrangement joins TRBV21-1 to TRBJ2-7; TRBD1 is the table's D call, not checked against the DNA. TRBV21-1 is flagged as a pseudogene. The length of the CDR3 is 18 residues.

This rearrangement joins TRBV6-5 to TRBJ1-3; D is uncertain. V dropped 6 bases and J dropped 1 base, with 10 bases sitting between them. From germline, CDR1 is MNHEY and CDR2 SVGAGI. The CDR3 has 14 amino acids. Here the CDR3 DNA reads TGTGCCAGCAGCTCGAGCCTGTCTGGAAACACCATATATTTT. It yields the protein CASSSSLSGNTIYF.

This chain joins TRBV14 and TRBJ2-7; tentatively, D is TRBD1 (5 bases). The germline gives CDR1 SGHDN, CDR2 FVKESK. V was clipped by 3 bases and J by 3 bases, with 12 bases between them. The CDR3 is 14 amino acids. Here the CDR3 reads CASSQIGRVYEQYF. In nucleotides, the CDR3 is TGTGCCAGCAGCCAGATCGGCAGGGTCTACGAGCAGTACTTC. The whole variable domain, remainder taken from reference TRBV14 and TRBJ2-7, is EAGVTQFPSHSVIEKGQTVTLRCDPISGHDNLYWYRRVMGKEIKFLLHFVKESKQDESGMPNNRFLAERTGGTYSTLKVQPAELEDSGVYFCASSQIGRVYEQYFGPGTRLTVT.

The CDR3 sequence is CASSPGLYEQYF. In DNA, the CDR3 is TGCGCCAGCAGCCCGGGACTATACGAGCAGTACTTC. This chain uses TRBV5-1 with TRBJ2-7, with 7 bases identical to TRBD2. Germline CDR1 is SGHRS and CDR2 is YFSETQ. With V trimmed by 4 bases and J by 4 bases, 2 bases remained unmatched. The CDR3 length is 12 residues.

The J gene is TRBJ2-5, the V gene TRBV15; tentative D call: TRBD1 (6 bases). Germline V lookup: CDR1 LNHNV, CDR2 YYDKDF (reference sequence). Between the trimmed V and J ends, which lost 1 base and 5 bases, there was a span of 11 bases. The CDR3 is made up of 14 amino acids. The chain's CDR3 is CATSRGGPGETQYF. CDR3 sequence (DNA): TGTGCCACCAGCAGAGGGGGGCCGGGGGAGACCCAGTACTTC.

The chain combines TRBV10-1 with TRBJ2-7; 7 bases are shared with TRBD1. The CDR3 has 12 amino acids. The germline V gene has CDR1 WNHNN and CDR2 SYGVQD (reference sequence). V lost 10 bases and J lost 6; bases outside the gene matches: 9. The CDR3 coding sequence is TGCGCCACTTGTAACAGGGGTGGCGAGCAGTACTTC. This translates into CATCNRGGEQYF.

The gene calls are TRBV30 and TRBJ2-1; 8 nucleotides match TRBD2. The germline CDR1 and CDR2 sequences are GTSNPN and SVGIG (reference sequence). The length of the CDR3 is 16 residues. Trimming cost V 6 bases and J 8 bases; bases outside gene matches: 18. CDR3 residues: CACAASRSGSFYEQFF. CDR3 nucleotide sequence: TGTGCCTGCGCCGCGAGCCGGAGCGGGAGTTTCTATGAGCAGTTCTTC.

CDR3 DNA sequence: TGCGCCAGCAGCTTCGGCGCTAGCGGGAGCGGGGAGCTGTTTTTT. It encodes CASSFGASGSGELFF. J is TRBJ2-2 and V is TRBV5-1; 10 bases align to TRBD2. The germline gives CDR1 SGHRS, CDR2 YFSETQ. With 2 bases clipped from V and 7 bases from J, the junction kept 5 bases outside the gene matches. The CDR3 has 15 residues.

The V call is TRBV5-1, the J call TRBJ2-5; D is perhaps TRBD2 (6 bases). CDR3 length: 15 amino acids. V was shortened by 0 bases and J by 3 bases, with 12 bases between the two germline ends. Germline loops: CDR1 SGHRS, CDR2 YFSETQ. The CDR3 DNA reads TGCGCCAGCAGCTTGGGGGCGGGATCAAAAGAGACCCAGTACTTC. The encoded protein is CASSLGAGSKETQYF. Together with reference TRBV5-1 and TRBJ2-5, the CDR3 gives the full variable domain: KAGVTQTPRYLIKTRGQQVTLSCSPISGHRSVSWYQQTPGQGLQFLFEYFSETQRNKGNFPGRFSGRQFSNSRSEMNVSTLELGDSALYLCASSLGAGSKETQYFGPGTRLLVL.

J is TRBJ2-7 and V is TRBV27, with D maybe TRBD1 (6 bases). The CDR3 totals 14 residues. The V gene's germline CDR1 is MNHEY and CDR2 SMNVEV (reference sequence). The V gene lost 4 bases and the J gene lost 2 bases, with 12 bases spanning the gap. This CDR3 is CASSSRDTTYEQYF. The CDR3 DNA reads TGTGCCAGCAGTTCCCGGGACACTACCTACGAGCAGTACTTC.

This clone has only one observation. The chain joins TRBV5-1 to TRBJ2-2; possibly TRBD2 for D (6 bases). Germline V gene data show CDR1 as SGHRS and CDR2 as YFSETQ. Trimming stripped 6 bases from V and 4 bases from J, with 28 bases between. There are 19 residues in the CDR3. The CDR3 coding sequence is TGCGCCAGCACCCCATACCCCTTTCCGGGGACTCCACTCACCGGGGAGCTGTTTTTT. Protein product: CASTPYPFPGTPLTGELFF.